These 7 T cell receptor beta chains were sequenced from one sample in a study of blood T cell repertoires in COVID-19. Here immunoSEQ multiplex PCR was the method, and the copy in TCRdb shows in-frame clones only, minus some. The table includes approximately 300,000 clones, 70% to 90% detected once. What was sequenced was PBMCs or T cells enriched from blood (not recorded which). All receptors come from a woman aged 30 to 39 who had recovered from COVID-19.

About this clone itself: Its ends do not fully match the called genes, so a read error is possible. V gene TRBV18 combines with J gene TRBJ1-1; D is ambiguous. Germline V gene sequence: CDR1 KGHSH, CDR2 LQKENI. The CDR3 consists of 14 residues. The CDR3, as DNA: TGTGCCAGCTCACGCCGGGAATGGAACGCTGAAGCTTTCTTT. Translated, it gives CASSRREWNAEAFF.

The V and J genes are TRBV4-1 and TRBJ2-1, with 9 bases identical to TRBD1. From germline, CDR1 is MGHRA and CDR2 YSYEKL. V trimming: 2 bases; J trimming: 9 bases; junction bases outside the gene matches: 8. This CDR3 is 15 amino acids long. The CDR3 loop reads CASSQRTGVYSEQFF. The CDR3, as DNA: TGCGCCAGCAGCCAACGGACAGGGGTCTATAGTGAGCAGTTCTTC.

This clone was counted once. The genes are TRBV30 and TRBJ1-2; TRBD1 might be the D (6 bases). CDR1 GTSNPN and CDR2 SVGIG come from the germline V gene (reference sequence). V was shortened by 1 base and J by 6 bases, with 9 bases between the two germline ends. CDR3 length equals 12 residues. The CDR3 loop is CAWSGQVNGYTF. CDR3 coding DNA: TGTGCCTGGAGTGGACAGGTGAATGGCTACACCTTC.

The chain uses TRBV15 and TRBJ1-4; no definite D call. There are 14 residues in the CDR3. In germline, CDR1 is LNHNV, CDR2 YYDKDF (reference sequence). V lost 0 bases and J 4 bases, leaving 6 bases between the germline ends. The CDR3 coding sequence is TGTGCCACCAGCAGAGATGTTAGTAATGAAAAACTGTTTTTT. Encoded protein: CATSRDVSNEKLFF. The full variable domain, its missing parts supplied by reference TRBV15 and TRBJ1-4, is DAMVIQNPRYQVTQFGKPVTLSCSQTLNHNVMYWYQQKSSQAPKLLFHYYDKDFNNEADTPDNFQSRRPNTSFCFLDIRSPGLGDTAMYLCATSRDVSNEKLFFGSGTQLSVL.

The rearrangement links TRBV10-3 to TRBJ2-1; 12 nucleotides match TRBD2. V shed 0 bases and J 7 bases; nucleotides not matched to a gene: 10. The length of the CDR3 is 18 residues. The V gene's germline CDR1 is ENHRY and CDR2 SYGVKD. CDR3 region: CAISESFVLAGGGNEQFF. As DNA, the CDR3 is TGTGCCATCAGTGAGTCCTTCGTTCTAGCGGGGGGGGGAAATGAGCAGTTCTTC.

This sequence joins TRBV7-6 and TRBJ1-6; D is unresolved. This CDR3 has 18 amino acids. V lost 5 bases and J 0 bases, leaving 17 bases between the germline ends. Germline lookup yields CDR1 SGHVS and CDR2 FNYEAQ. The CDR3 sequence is CASSLLVGESSYNSPLHF. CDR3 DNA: TGTGCCAGCAGCCTTCTGGTTGGAGAGAGCTCCTATAATTCACCCCTCCACTTT.

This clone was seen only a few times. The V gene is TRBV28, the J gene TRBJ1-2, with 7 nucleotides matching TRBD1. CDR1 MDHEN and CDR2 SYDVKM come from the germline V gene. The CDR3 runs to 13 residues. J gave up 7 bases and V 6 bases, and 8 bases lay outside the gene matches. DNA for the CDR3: TGTGCCAGCAGGCACGACAGGGCCCTTGGCTACACCTTC. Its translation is CASRHDRALGYTF.